This is a list of T cell receptor beta chains from one sample in a study of blood T cell repertoires in COVID-19. Profiling relied on immunoSEQ multiplex PCR, and the TCRdb table lists in-frame clones only, not all of them. The top ten hold around 8.1% of the sample, which has roughly 20,000 clones, 80% to 85% seen once. The sample was peripheral blood. The receptor set was obtained from a man in his 60s with acute or convalescent COVID-19. Each CDR3 is given with its conserved first and last residue. A D gene is named only where the DNA matches it firmly.

TRBV5-4	TRBD2	TRBJ2-5	CASSRGLAGGGETQYF
TRBV5-1	.	TRBJ1-1	CASSFDGGYMNTEAFF
TRBV15	TRBD2	TRBJ2-7	CATSRDTSGRGSEQYF
TRBV5-1	.	TRBJ2-3	CASSLGPGDTQYF
TRBV18	TRBD1	TRBJ1-6	CASSPGQGSSNSPLHF
TRBV6-4	.	TRBJ2-2	CASSDEAGAGELFF
TRBV4-2	.	TRBJ1-4	CASSPEGATNEKLFF
TRBV5-1	.	TRBJ1-1	CASSILPHANTEAFF
TRBV18	.	TRBJ2-3	CASSPNTEDTQYF
TRBV5-1	.	TRBJ1-4	CASSSGRDNEKLFF
TRBV6-5	TRBD2	TRBJ2-1	CASSLTSGSYNEQFF
TRBV4-1	.	TRBJ1-1	CASSPSEHLNTEAFF
TRBV20-1	TRBD1	TRBJ2-5	CSASPTGETQYF
TRBV4-1	.	TRBJ1-1	CASSQPTGNYTEAFF
TRBV29-1	.	TRBJ2-5	CSVRSSRETQYF
TRBV5-1	.	TRBJ1-1	CASSYSTEGAFF
TRBV2	.	TRBJ1-5	CAGGGQPNQPQHF
TRBV11-2	TRBD1	TRBJ2-7	CASSFNRDWTGSVEQYF
TRBV7-8	TRBD1	TRBJ2-7	CASSQSFGTGFYEQYF
TRBV5-4	.	TRBJ1-1	CASSFGGKGYTEAFF
TRBV7-9	.	TRBJ2-5	CASSLGQGQETQYF
TRBV4-2	TRBD2	TRBJ2-7	CASSPGGGRSYEQYF
TRBV18	TRBD2	TRBJ2-7	CASSPTSGQNEQYF
TRBV6-6	.	TRBJ1-2	CASRSSLGRGYTF
TRBV4-1	.	TRBJ1-5	CASSQGNIRGADFQPQHF
TRBV5-1	.	TRBJ1-1	CASSLGQGMAFF
TRBV19	TRBD2	TRBJ2-7	CASSIDRGRANEQYF
TRBV18	.	TRBJ1-2	CASSPTPPGPGDYGYTF
TRBV27	TRBD1	TRBJ2-3	CASSLTGGHYITDTQYF
TRBV15	.	TRBJ1-2	CATDSVNHYGYTF
TRBV14	TRBD1	TRBJ1-2	CASSQDRTGTGYTF
TRBV25-1	.	TRBJ2-7	CASSGTVTYEQYF
TRBV7-9	.	TRBJ1-6	CASSPAFNSPLHF